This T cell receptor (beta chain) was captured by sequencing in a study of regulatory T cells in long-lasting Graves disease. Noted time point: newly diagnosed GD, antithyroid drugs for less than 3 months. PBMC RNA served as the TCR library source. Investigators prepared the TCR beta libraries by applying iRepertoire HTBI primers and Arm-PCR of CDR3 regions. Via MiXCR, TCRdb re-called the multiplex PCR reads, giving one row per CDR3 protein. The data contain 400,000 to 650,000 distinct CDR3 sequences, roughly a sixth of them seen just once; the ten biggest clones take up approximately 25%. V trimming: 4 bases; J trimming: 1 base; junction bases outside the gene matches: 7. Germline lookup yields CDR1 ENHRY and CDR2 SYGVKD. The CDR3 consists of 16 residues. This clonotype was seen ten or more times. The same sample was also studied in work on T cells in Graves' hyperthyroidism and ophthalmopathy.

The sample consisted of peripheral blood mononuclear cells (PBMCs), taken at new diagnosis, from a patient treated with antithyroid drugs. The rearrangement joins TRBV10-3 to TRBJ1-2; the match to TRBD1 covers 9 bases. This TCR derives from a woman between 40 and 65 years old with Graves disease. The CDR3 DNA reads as TGTGCCATCAGTGTCTCGGACAGGGGCCTTAACTATGGCTACACCTTC. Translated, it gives CAISVSDRGLNYGYTF.